This TCR beta chain was recovered during a study of cytomegalovirus exposure and HLA in healthy donors. V gave up 8 bases and J gave up 3 bases, with 8 bases separating them. The CDR3 spans 13 residues. Germline assignment: CDR1 SNHLY and CDR2 FYNNEI. Primers for the PCR totalled 60 Vbeta and 13 Jbeta. Generated by immunoSEQ multiplex PCR, the TCRdb table keeps only in-frame clones and is missing some. The sample carries 130,000 to 150,000 clones, around three quarters recorded once. The chain combines TRBV2 with TRBJ1-6; no clear D gene. This receptor was taken from a man aged 25-45 years in good health and CMV-seronegative. The sequenced sample was PBMCs. The CDR3 region has the DNA TGTGCCAGCGGACGGGACTATAATTCACCCCTCCACTTT. Translated, it gives CASGRDYNSPLHF.